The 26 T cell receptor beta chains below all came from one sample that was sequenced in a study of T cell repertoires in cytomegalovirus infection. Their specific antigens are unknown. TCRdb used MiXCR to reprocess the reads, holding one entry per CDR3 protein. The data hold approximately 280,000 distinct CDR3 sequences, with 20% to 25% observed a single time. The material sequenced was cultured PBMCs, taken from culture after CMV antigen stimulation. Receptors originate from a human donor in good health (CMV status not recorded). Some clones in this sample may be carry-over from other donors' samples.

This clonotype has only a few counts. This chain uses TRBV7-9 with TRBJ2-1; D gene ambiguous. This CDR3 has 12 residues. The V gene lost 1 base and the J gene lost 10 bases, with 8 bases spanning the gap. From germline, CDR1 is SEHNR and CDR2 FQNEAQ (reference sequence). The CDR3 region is CASSLDGREQFF. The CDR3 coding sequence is TGTGCCAGCAGCTTAGACGGTAGGGAGCAGTTCTTC.

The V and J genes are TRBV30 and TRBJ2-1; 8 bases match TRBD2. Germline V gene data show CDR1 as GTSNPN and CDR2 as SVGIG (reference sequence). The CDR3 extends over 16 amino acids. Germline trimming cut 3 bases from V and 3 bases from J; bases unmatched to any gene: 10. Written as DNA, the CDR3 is TGTGCCTGGAGAAAAACCGGGCTAGCGGGCTACAATGAGCAGTTCTTC. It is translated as CAWRKTGLAGYNEQFF.

The CDR3 DNA is TGTGCCAGCACCTCGGACGCAATTGGGCTGTATAGCAATCAGCCCCAGCATTTT. As protein: CASTSDAIGLYSNQPQHF. The chain is built from TRBV6-4 and TRBJ1-5; no clear D. With 7 bases removed from V and 0 bases from J, the gap between germline ends came to 22 bases. Germline V gene lookup returns CDR1 MRHNA and CDR2 SNTAGT. This CDR3 has 18 amino acids.

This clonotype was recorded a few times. CDR3 nucleotide sequence: TGTGCCAGCGTGGGACAGGGGCGCAATGAGCAGTTCTTC. It specifies CASVGQGRNEQFF. V gene TRBV6-2 or TRBV6-3 combines with J gene TRBJ2-1, with 10 nucleotides matching TRBD1. The CDR3 has 13 residues. Trimming removed 8 bases from V and 6 bases from J; junction bases left unmatched: 4. Germline CDR1 is MNHEY and CDR2 is SVGEGT.

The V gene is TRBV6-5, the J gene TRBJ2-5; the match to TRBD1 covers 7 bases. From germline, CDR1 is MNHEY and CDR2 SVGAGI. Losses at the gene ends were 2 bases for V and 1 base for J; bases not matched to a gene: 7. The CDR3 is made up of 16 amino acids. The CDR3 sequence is CASSYPGAGGQETQYF. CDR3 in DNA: TGTGCCAGCAGTTACCCTGGGGCAGGGGGCCAAGAGACCCAGTACTTC.

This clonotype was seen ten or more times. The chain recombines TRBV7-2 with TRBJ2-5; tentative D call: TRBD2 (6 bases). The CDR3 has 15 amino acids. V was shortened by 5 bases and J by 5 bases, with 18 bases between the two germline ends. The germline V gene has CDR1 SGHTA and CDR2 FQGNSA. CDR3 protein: CASSPRRFGGETQYF. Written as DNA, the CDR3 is TGTGCCAGCAGCCCGAGGAGGTTTGGGGGGGAGACCCAGTACTTC.

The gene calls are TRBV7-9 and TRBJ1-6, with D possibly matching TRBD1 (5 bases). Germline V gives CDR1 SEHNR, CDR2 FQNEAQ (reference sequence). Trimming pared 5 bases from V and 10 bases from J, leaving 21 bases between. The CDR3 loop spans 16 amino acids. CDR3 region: CASSAPTDSFGSPLHF. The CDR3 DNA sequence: TGTGCCAGCAGCGCTCCGACAGATTCGTTCGGCTCACCCCTCCACTTT.

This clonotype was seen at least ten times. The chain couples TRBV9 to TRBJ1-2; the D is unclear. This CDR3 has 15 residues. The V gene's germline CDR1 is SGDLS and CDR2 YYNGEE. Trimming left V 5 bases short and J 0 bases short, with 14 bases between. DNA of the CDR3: TGTGCCAGCAGTCCGAAACCGGCAGCTAACTATGGCTACACCTTC. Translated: CASSPKPAANYGYTF.

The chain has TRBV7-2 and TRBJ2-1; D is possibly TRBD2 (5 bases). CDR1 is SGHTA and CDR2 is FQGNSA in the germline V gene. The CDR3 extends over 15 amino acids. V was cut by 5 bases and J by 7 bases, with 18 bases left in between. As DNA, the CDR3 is TGTGCCAGCAGCGCGGAGCTAGCCTCTCGGAATGAGCAGTTCTTC. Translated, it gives CASSAELASRNEQFF. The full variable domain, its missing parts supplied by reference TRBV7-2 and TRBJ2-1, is GAGVSQSPSNKVTEKGKDVELRCDPISGHTALYWYRQSLGQGLEFLIYFQGNSAPDKSGLPSDRFSAERTGGSVSTLTIQRTQQEDSAVYLCASSAELASRNEQFFGPGTRLTVL.

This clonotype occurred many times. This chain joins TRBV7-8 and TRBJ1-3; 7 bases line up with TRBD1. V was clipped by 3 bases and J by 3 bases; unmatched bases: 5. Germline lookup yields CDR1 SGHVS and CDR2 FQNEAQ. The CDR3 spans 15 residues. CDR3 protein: CASSFDRDSGNTIYF. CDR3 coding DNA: TGTGCCAGCAGCTTCGACCGGGACAGTGGAAACACCATATATTTT.

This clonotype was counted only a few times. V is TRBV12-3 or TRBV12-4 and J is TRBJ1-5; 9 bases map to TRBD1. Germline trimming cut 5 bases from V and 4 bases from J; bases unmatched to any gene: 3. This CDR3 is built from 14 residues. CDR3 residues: CASSPQGANQPQHF. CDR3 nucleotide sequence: TGTGCCAGCAGTCCACAGGGGGCAAATCAGCCCCAGCATTTT.

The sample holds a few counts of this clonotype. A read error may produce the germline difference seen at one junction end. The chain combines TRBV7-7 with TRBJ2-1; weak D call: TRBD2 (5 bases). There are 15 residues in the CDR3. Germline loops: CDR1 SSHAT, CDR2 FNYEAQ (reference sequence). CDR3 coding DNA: TGTGCTAGCAGCGTGGGCCGGGGCTCCTACAATGAGCAGTTCTTC. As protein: CASSVGRGSYNEQFF.

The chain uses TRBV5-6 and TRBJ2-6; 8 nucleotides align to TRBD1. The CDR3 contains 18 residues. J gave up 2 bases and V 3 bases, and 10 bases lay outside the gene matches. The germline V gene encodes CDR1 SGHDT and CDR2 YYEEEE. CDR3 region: CASSSKARTGPGANVLTF. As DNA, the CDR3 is TGTGCCAGCAGCTCGAAAGCTCGGACAGGGCCTGGGGCCAACGTCCTGACTTTC.

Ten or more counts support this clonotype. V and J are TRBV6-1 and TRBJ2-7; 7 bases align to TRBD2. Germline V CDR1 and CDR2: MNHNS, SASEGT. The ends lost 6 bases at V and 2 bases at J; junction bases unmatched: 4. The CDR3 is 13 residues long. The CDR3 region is CASRTAGAYEQYV. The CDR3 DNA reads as TGTGCCAGCAGGACGGCGGGAGCCTACGAGCAGTACGTC.

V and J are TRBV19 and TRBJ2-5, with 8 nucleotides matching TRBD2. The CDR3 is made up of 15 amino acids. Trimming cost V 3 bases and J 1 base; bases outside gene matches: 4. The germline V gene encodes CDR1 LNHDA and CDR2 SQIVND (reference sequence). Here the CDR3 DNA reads TGTGCCAGTAGTATGGGCACTAGCGGCCAAGAGACCCAGTACTTC. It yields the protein CASSMGTSGQETQYF.

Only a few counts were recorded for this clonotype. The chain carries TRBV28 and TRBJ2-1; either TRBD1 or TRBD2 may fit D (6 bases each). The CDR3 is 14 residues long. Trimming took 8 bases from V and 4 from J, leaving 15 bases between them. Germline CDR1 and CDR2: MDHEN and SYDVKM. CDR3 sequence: CASLAYRGYNEQFF. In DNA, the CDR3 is TGTGCCAGCCTAGCGTATAGGGGGTACAATGAGCAGTTCTTC.

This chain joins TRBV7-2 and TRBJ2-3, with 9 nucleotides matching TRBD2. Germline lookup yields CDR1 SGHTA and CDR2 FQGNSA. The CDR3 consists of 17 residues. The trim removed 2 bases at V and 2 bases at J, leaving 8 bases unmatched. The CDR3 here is CASSLLPSGTLTDTQYF. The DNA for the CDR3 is TGTGCCAGCAGCTTATTGCCTAGCGGGACCCTCACAGATACGCAGTATTTT.

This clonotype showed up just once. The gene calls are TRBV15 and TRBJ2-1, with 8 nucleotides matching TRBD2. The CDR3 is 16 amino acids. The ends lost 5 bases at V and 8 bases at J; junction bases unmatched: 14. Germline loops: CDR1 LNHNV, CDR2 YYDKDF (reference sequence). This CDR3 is CATSEGTSGRYYEQFF. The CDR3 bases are TGTGCCACCAGCGAGGGAACTAGCGGCAGATACTATGAGCAGTTCTTC.

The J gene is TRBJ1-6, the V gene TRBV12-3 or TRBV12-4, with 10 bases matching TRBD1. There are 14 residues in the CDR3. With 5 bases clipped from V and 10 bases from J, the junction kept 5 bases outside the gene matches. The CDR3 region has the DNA TGTGCCAGCAGTCAGACAGGGGGCAGGTCACCCCTCCACTTT. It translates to CASSQTGGRSPLHF.

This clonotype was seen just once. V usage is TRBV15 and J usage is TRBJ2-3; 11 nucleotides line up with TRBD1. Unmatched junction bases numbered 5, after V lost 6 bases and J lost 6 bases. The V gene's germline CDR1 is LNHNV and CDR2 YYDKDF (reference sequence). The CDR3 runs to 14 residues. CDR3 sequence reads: CATRDRGRVDTQYF. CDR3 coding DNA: TGTGCCACCAGGGACAGGGGGCGCGTCGATACGCAGTATTTT.

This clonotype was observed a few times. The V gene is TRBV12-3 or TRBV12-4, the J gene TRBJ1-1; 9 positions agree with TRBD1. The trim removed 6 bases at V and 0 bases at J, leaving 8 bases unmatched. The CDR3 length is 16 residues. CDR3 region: CASRRMDRGLNTEAFF. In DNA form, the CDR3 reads TGTGCCAGCAGACGAATGGACAGGGGCCTGAACACTGAAGCTTTCTTT.

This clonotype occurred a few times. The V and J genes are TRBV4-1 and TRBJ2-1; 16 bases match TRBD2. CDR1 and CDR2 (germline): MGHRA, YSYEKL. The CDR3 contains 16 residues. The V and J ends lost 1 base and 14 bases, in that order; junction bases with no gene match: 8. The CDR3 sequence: CASSQGVGTSGREEFF. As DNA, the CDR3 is TGCGCCAGCAGCCAAGGAGTCGGGACTAGCGGGAGGGAAGAGTTCTTC.

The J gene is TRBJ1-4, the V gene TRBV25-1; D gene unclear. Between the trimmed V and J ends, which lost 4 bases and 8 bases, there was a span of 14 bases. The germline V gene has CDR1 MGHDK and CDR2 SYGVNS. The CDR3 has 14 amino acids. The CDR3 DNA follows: TGTGCCAGCAGTGTCTCGGAGAGGTCAGAAAAACTGTTTTTT. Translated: CASSVSERSEKLFF.

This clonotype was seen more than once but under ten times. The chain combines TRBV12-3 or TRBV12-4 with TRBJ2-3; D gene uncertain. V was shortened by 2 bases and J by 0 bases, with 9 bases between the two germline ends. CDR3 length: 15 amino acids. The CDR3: CASSLLGASTDTQYF. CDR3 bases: TGTGCCAGCAGTTTATTGGGCGCAAGCACAGATACGCAGTATTTT.

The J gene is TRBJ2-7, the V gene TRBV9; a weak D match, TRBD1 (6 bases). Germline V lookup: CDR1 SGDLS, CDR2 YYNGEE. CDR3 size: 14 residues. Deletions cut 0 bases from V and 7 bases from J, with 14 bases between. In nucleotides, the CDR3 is TGTGCCAGCAGCGTAGGGTCAGGGGAATTGGAGCAGTACTTC. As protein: CASSVGSGELEQYF.

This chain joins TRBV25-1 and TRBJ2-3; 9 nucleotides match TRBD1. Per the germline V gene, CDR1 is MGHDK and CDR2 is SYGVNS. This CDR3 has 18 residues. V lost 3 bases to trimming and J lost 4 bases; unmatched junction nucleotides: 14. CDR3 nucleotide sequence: TGTGCCAGCAGTGATCAGGACAGGGGTTTGTTCGGCTCAGATACGCAGTATTTT. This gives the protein CASSDQDRGLFGSDTQYF.